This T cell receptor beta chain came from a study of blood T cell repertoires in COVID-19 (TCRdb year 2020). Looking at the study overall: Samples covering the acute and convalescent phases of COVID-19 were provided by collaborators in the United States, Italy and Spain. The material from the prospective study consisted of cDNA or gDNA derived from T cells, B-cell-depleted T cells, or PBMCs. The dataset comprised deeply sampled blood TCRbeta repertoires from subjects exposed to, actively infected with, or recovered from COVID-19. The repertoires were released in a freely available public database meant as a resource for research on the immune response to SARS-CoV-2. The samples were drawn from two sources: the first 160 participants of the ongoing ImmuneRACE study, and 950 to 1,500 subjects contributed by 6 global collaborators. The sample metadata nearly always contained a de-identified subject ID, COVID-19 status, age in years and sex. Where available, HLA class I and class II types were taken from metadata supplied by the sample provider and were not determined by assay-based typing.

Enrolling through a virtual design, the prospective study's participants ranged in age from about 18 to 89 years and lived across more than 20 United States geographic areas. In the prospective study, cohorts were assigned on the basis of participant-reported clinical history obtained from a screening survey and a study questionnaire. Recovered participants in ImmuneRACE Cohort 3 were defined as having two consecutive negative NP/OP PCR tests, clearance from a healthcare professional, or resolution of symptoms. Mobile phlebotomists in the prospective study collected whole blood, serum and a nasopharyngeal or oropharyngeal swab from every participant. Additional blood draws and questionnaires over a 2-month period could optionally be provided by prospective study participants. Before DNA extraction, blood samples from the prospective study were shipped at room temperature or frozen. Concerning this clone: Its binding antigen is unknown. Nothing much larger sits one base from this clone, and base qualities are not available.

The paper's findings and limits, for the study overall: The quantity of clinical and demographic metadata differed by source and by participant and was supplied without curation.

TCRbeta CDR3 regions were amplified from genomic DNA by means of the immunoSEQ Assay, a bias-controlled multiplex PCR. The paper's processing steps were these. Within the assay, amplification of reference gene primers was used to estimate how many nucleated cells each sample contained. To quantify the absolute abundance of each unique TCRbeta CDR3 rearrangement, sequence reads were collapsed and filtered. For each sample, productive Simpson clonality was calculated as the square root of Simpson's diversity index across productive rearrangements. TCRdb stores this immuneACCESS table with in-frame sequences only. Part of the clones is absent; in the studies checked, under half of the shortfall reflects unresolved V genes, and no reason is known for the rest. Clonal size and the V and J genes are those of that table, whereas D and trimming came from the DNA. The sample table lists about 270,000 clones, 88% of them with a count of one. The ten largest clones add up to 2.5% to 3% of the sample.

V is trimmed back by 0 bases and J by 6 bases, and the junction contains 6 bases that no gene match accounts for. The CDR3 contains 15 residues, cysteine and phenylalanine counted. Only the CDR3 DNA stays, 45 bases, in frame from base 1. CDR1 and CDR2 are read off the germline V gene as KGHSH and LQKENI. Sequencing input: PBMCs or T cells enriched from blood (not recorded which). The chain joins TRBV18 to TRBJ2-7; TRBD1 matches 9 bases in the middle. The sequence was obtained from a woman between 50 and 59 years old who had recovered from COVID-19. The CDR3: CASSPPGTGKSEQYF. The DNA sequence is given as TGTGCCAGCTCACCACCAGGGACAGGGAAAAGCGAGCAGTACTTC.